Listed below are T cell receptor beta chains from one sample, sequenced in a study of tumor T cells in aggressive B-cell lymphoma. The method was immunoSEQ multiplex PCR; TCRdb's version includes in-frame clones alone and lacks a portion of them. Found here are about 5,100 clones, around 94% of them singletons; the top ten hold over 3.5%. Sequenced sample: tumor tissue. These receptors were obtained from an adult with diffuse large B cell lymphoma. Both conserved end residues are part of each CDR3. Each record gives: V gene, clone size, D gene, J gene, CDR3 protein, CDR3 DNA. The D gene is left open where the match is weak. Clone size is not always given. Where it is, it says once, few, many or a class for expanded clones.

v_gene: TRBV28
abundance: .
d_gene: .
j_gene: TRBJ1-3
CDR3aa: CASSLSQTGNTIYF
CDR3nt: TGTGCCAGCAGTTTATCACAAACTGGAAACACCATATATTTT

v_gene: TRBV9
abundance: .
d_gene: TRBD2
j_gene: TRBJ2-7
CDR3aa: CASSVAPGTNAYEQYF
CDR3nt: TGTGCCAGCAGCGTAGCACCCGGGACTAACGCCTACGAGCAGTACTTC

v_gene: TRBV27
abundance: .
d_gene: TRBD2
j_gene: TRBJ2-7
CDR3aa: CASSGGGLADNYEQYF
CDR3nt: TGTGCCAGCAGTGGGGGGGGACTAGCGGACAACTACGAGCAGTACTTT

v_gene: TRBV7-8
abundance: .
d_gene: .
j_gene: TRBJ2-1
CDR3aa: CASSLGLRRSSYNEQFF
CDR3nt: TGTGCCAGCAGCTTAGGGTTGCGGAGAAGCTCCTACAATGAGCAGTTCTTC

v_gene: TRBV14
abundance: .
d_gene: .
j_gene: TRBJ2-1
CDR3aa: CASSQAGYNEQFF
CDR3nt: TGTGCCAGCAGCCAAGCGGGGTACAATGAGCAGTTCTTC

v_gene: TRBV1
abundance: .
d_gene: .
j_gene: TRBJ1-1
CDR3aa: CTSSQDRYECAEAFF
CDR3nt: .

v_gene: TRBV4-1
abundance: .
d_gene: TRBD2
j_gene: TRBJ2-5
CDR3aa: CASSQVGGGAGQTQYF
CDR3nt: TGCGCCAGCAGCCAAGTGGGCGGGGGGGCCGGTCAGACCCAGTACTTC

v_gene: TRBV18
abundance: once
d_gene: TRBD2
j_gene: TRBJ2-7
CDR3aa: CASSPRGLAGAPYEQYF
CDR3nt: TGTGCCAGCTCACCACGAGGACTAGCGGGTGCCCCCTACGAGCAGTACTTC

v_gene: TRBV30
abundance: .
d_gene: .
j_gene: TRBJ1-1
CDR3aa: CAWGRGTPEAFF
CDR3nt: TGTGCCTGGGGACGAGGGACTCCTGAAGCTTTCTTT

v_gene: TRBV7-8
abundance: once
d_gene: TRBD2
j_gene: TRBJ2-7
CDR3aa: CASSWGGLAGYEQYF
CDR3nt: TGTGCCAGCAGCTGGGGGGGACTAGCGGGGTACGAGCAGTACTTC

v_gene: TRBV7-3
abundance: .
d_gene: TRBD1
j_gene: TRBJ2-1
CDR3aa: CASSLDRGLYNEQFF
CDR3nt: TGTGCCAGCAGCTTAGACAGGGGGCTATACAATGAGCAGTTCTTC

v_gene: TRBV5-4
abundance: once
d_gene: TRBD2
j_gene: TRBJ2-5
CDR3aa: CAIGTSVQETQYF
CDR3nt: TGTGCCATCGGGACTAGCGTGCAAGAGACCCAGTACTTC

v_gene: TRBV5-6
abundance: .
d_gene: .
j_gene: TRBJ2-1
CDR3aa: CASSPPGGAGKFNEQFF
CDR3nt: TGTGCCAGCAGCCCCCCCGGAGGGGCGGGGAAGTTCAATGAGCAGTTCTTC

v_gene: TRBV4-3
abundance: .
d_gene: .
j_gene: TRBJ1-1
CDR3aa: CASSQVTRGTEAFF
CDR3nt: TGCGCCAGCAGCCAAGTGACGCGGGGTACTGAAGCTTTCTTT

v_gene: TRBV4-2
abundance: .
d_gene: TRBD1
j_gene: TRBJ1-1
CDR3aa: CASSRTGSAMNTEAFF
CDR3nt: TGTGCCAGCAGCCGGACAGGGTCGGCGATGAACACTGAAGCTTTCTTT

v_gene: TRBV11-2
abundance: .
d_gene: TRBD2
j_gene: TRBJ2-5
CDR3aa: CASSPFASGGLETQYF
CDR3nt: TGTGCCAGCAGCCCATTTGCTAGCGGGGGGCTTGAGACCCAGTACTTC

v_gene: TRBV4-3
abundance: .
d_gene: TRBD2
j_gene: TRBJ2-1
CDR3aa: CASSQRLAGSNEQFF
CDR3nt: TGCGCCAGCAGCCAAAGACTAGCGGGGTCCAATGAGCAGTTCTTC

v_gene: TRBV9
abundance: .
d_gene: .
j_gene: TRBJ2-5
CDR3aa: CASSVEGGPRGTQYF
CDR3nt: TGTGCCAGCAGCGTAGAAGGAGGCCCACGTGGGACCCAGTACTTC

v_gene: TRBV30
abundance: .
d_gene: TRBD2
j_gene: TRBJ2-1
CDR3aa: CAWSVLTGTSQNEQFF
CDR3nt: TGTGCCTGGAGTGTTCTTACCGGGACTAGTCAGAATGAGCAGTTCTTC

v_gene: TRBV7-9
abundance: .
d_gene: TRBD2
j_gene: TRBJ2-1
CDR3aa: CASSLSVWTSGIYNEQFF
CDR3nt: TGTGCCAGCAGCTTAAGCGTCTGGACTAGCGGGATCTACAATGAGCAGTTCTTC

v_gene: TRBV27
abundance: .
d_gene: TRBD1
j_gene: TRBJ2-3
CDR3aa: CANSIYRGRGADTQYF
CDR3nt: TGTGCCAACAGCATATACAGGGGGCGCGGTGCAGATACGCAGTATTTT

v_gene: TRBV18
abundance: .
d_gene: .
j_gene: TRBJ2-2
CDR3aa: CASSRYRGNRGTGELFF
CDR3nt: TGTGCCAGCTCACGGTATCGCGGGAATCGTGGTACCGGGGAGCTGTTTTTT

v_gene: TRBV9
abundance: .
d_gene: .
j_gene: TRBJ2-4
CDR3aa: CASSVDGRANIQYF
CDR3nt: TGTGCCAGCAGCGTAGACGGCAGGGCTAACATTCAGTACTTC

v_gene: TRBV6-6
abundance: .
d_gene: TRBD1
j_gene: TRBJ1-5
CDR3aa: CASSLSGTDYQPQHF
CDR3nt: TGTGCCAGCAGTTTATCCGGGACAGATTATCAGCCCCAGCATTTT

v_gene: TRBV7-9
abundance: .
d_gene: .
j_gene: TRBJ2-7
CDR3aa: CASGVGYEQYF
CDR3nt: TGTGCCTCGGGGGTAGGCTACGAGCAGTACTTC

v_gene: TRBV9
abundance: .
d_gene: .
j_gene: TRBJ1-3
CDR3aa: CASSRDSGNTIYF
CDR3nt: TGTGCCAGCAGCCGGGACTCTGGAAACACCATATATTTT

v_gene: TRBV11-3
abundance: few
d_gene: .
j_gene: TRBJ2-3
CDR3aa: CASSAPGADTQYF
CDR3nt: TGTGCCAGCAGCGCGCCGGGAGCGGATACGCAGTATTTT

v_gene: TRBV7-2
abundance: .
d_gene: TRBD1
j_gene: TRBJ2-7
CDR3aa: CASSPWTGVNEQYF
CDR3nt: TGTGCCAGCAGCCCGTGGACAGGGGTCAACGAGCAGTACTTC

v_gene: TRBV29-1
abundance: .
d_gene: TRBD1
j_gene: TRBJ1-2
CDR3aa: CSANDRAGYTF
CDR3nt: TGCAGCGCAAATGACAGGGCGGGCTACACCTTC

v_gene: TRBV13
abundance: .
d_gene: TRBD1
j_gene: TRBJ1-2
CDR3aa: CASSLGGQGANTF
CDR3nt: TGTGCCAGCAGCTTAGGAGGACAGGGGGCGAATACCTTC

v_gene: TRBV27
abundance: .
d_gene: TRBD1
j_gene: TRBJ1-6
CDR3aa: CASSLGRGTGGGGSNSPLHF
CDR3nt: TGTGCCAGCAGTTTAGGTCGGGGGACTGGCGGAGGGGGCTCTAATTCACCCCTCCACTTT

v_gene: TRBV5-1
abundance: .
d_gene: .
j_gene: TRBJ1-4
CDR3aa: CASSLGRGIKVGEKLFF
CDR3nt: TGCGCCAGCAGCTTGGGTCGGGGTATCAAGGTCGGTGAAAAACTGTTTTTT

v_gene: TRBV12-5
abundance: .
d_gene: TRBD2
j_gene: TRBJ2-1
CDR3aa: CASGSTRTSAYNEQFF
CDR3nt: TGTGCTAGTGGTTCCACCCGGACTAGCGCCTACAATGAGCAGTTCTTC

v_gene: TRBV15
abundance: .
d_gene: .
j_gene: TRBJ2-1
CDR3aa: CATTTPGGYNEQFF
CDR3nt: TGTGCCACCACCACCCCCGGAGGCTACAATGAGCAGTTCTTC

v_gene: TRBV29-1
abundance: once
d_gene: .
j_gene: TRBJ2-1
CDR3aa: CSVVRGRLAAYNEQFF
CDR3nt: TGCAGCGTCGTCAGGGGGCGACTAGCGGCATACAATGAGCAGTTCTTC

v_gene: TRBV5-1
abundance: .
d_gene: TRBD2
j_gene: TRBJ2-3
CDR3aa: CASSLGGGGTDTQYF
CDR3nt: TGCGCCAGCAGCTTGGGCGGGGGGGGCACAGATACGCAGTATTTT

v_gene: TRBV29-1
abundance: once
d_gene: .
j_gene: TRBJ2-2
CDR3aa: CSVEIVPTNSLGELFF
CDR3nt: TGCAGCGTTGAGATTGTCCCCACTAACTCCCTGGGGGAGCTGTTTTTT

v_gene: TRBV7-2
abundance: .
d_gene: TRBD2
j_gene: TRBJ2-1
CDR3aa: CASSSRPGLGNEQFF
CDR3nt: TGTGCCAGCAGCAGCCGGCCGGGACTAGGCAATGAGCAGTTCTTC

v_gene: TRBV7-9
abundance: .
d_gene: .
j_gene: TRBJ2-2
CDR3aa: CASSYRAIQGTGELFF
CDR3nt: TGTGCCAGTAGCTATAGGGCCATTCAGGGAACCGGGGAGCTGTTTTTT

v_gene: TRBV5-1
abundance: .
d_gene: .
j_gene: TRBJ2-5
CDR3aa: CASSLVSLGAQYF
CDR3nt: TGCGCCAGCAGCTTGGTCAGCTTGGGAGCCCAGTACTTC

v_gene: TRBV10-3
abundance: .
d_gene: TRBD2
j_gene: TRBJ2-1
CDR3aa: CAISSSGSSPGEQFF
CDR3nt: TGTGCCATCAGTTCTAGCGGGAGCTCCCCGGGTGAGCAGTTCTTC

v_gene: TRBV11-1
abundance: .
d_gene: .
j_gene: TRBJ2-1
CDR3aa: CASSAPGGGDEQFF
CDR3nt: TGTGCCAGCAGCGCCCCCGGGGGAGGCGATGAGCAGTTCTTC

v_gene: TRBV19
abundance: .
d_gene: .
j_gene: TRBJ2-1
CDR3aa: CASSSSRGAYNEQFF
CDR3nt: TGTGCCAGTAGTAGTAGCAGGGGGGCCTACAATGAGCAGTTCTTC

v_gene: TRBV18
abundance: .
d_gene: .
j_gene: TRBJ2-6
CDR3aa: CASSPRATASIPQGDVLTF
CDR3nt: TGTGCCAGCTCACCAAGGGCGACAGCCTCCATTCCACAGGGAGACGTCCTGACTTTC

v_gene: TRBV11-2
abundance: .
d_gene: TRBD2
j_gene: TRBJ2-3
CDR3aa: CASSSQGSSSGGAGDTQYF
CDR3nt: TGTGCCAGCAGCTCCCAAGGGAGTTCTAGCGGGGGGGCTGGAGATACGCAGTATTTT

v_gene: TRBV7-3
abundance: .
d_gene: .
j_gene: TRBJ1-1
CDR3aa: CASSLGGVNTEAFF
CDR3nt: TGTGCCAGCAGCTTAGGAGGGGTGAACACTGAAGCTTTCTTT

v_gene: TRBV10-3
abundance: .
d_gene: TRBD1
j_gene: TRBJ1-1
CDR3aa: CAISLGQGNTEAFF
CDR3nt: TGTGCCATCAGTTTGGGACAGGGGAACACTGAAGCTTTCTTT

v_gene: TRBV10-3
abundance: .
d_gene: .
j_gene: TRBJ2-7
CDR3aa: CAISESPAGGEQYF
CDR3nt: TGTGCCATCAGTGAGTCCCCAGCCGGGGGCGAGCAGTACTTC

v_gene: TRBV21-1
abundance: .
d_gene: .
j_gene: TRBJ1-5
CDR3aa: CAISSKGQDSNQPQHF
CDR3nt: TGTGCCATTTCGAGTAAGGGACAGGATAGCAATCAGCCCCAGCATTTT

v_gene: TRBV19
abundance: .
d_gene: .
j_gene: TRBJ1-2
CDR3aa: CASSIGASGYGYTF
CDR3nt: TGTGCCAGTAGTATAGGAGCGAGCGGGTATGGCTACACCTTC

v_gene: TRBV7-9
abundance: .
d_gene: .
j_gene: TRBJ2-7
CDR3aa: CTSSLVQGGYEQYF
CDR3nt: TGTACCAGCAGCTTAGTCCAGGGGGGTTACGAGCAGTACTTC

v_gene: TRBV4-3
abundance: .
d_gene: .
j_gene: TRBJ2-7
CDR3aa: CASSQVGQSYGEQYF
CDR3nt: TGCGCCAGCAGCCAAGTCGGACAGTCCTATGGGGAGCAGTACTTC